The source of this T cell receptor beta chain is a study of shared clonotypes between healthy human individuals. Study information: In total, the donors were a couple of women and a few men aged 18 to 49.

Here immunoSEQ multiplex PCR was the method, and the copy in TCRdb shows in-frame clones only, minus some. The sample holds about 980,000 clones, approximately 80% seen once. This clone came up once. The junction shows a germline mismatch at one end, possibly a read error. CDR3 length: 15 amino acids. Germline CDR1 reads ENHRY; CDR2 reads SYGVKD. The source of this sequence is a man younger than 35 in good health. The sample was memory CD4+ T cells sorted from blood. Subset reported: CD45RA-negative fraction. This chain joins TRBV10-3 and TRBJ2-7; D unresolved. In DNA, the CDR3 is TGTGCCAGCAGTCCAGGCACAGCTATCACCTACGAGCAGTACTTC. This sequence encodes CASSPGTAITYEQYF.